This T cell receptor (beta chain) was sequenced in a study of CD8+ T cells in alopecia areata. Study information: Patients remained on tofacitinib for 6 to 18 months and then went 6 months without it. Severity among treated patients was scored by the percentage of scalp area affected. Study results and caveats: It was lesional scalp, especially alopecia totalis/universalis, that showed higher clonality than normal scalp. Scalp clonality and expanded CD8+ clones among the top 100 showed significant decreases with tofacitinib.

RNA extraction and reverse transcription yielded cDNA as sequencing template. Assay used: immunoSEQ multiplex PCR; TCRdb lists only in-frame clones, some missing. The sample lists some 190,000 clones, under 80% occurring once. Germline CDR1 and CDR2: GTSNPN and SVGIG (reference sequence). V lost 2 bases, J lost 8 bases, and 12 bases lay in between. The CDR3 totals 12 residues. This clone was seen a few times. Its antigen is unidentified. Treatment: oral pan-JAK inhibitor, 5-10 mg twice daily. V is TRBV30 and J is TRBJ1-1; D not resolved. This clonotype originated in a human donor with alopecia areata. The source material was CD4+ T cells sorted from blood, sampled around week 49, from a patient treated with tofacitinib. The CDR3 nucleotides read TGTGCCTGGAGTCCTCGGGCGGAAGAAGCTTTCTTT. Protein: CAWSPRAEEAFF.